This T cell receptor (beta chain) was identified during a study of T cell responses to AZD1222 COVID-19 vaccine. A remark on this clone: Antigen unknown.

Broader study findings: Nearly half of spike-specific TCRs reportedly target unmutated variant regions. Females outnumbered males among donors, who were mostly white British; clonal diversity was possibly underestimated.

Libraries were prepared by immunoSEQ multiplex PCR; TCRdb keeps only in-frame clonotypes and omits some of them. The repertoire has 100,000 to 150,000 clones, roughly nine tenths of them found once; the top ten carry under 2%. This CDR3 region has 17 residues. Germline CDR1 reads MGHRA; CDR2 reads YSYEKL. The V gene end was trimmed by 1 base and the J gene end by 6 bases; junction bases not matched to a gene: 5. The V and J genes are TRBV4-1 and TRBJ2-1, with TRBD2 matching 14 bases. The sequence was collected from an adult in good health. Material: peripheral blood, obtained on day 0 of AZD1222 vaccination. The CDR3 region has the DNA TGCGCCAGCAGCCAAGTGGCCGGGACTAGCGGGAGCAATGAGCAGTTCTTC. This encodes CASSQVAGTSGSNEQFF.